The 14 T cell receptor beta chains below all came from one sample that was sequenced in a study of long-term antiretroviral therapy in people with HIV. Investigators performed immunoSEQ version v3.0 at survey level. The assay was immunoSEQ multiplex PCR, and TCRdb's table has in-frame clones only and misses some. The data hold about 18,000 clones, with around 80% observed a single time. The sequencing here drew on unsorted PBMCs, taken at the start of antiretroviral therapy, before treatment. Source of these receptors: a woman between 40 and 50 years old with HIV.

The chain joins TRBV7-2 to TRBJ2-7, with D unresolved. The V end lost 0 bases, the J end lost 1 base, and 10 bases lay between the germline ends. The CDR3 is made up of 15 amino acids. Germline V lookup: CDR1 SGHTA, CDR2 FQGNSA. CDR3 protein: CASSLASEKSYEQYF. DNA of the CDR3: TGTGCCAGCAGCTTAGCGAGCGAGAAATCCTACGAGCAGTACTTC.

The chain carries TRBV5-6 and TRBJ2-1, with D possibly being TRBD1 (5 bases). From germline, CDR1 is SGHDT and CDR2 YYEEEE. The V end lost 0 bases, the J end lost 3 bases, and 7 bases lay between the germline ends. The CDR3 spans 14 residues. The CDR3 bases are TGTGCCAGCAGCTTGGGACAGTTCTACAATGAGCAGTTCTTC. This gives the protein CASSLGQFYNEQFF.

This chain's CDR3 is CASSYKVRGGNTEAFF. The CDR3 DNA reads TGTGCCAGCAGTTACAAGGTCAGGGGCGGTAACACTGAAGCTTTCTTT. The chain has TRBV6-5 and TRBJ1-1; D possibly corresponds to TRBD1 (6 bases). The CDR3 loop spans 16 amino acids. CDR1 is MNHEY and CDR2 is SVGAGI in the germline V gene. V shed 2 bases and J shed 2 bases, with 15 bases lying between them.

The V gene is TRBV7-6, the J gene TRBJ2-7, with D maybe TRBD1 (5 bases). Looked up from germline, CDR1 is SGHVS and CDR2 is FNYEAQ. The CDR3 runs to 15 residues. Trimming stripped 1 base from V and 0 bases from J, with 10 bases between. CDR3 amino acids: CASSLGAGNSYEQYF. The CDR3 nucleotides read TGTGCCAGCAGCTTAGGGGCAGGGAACTCCTACGAGCAGTACTTC.

The rearrangement uses TRBV15 and TRBJ2-3, with 11 bases lining up with TRBD2. The CDR3 spans 15 residues. Trimming removed 3 bases from V and 1 base from J; junction bases left unmatched: 0. Germline values: CDR1 LNHNV, CDR2 YYDKDF (reference sequence). The CDR3 loop is CATSRTSGGTDTQYF. Here the CDR3 DNA reads TGTGCCACCAGCAGGACTAGCGGGGGCACAGATACGCAGTATTTT.

This clone has only a few counts. The CDR3 bases are TGTGCCAGCAGGCCCTCTCCGGGACAGGGATACGAGCAGTACTTC. Translation: CASRPSPGQGYEQYF. This chain connects TRBV27 to TRBJ2-7, with 9 positions matching TRBD1. Per germline, CDR1 MNHEY and CDR2 SMNVEV (reference sequence). Trimming took 6 bases from V and 4 from J; bases not matched to a gene: 10. This CDR3 has 15 residues.

This clone was detected once. This chain connects TRBV7-9 to TRBJ2-3, with 8 bases aligning to TRBD1. CDR3 size: 15 residues. The V gene end was trimmed by 4 bases and the J gene end by 2 bases; junction bases not matched to a gene: 5. Germline CDR1 and CDR2: SEHNR and FQNEAQ (reference sequence). CDR3 DNA: TGTGCCAGCAGCTCAGGGACAGGAAACACAGATACGCAGTATTTT. Translated, it gives CASSSGTGNTDTQYF.

CDR3 DNA sequence: TGTGCCAGCAGCCAAGACCCCGGACAGCAAGAGACCCAGTACTTC. As protein: CASSQDPGQQETQYF. The chain uses TRBV4-2 and TRBJ2-5; possibly TRBD1 for D (6 bases). From germline, CDR1 is LGHNA and CDR2 YNFKEQ. CDR3 size: 15 residues. Deletions cut 0 bases from V and 2 bases from J, with 10 bases between.

This sequence joins TRBV7-2 and TRBJ2-7; 7 bases are a match to TRBD2. Germline CDR1 is SGHTA and CDR2 is FQGNSA. This CDR3 comprises 17 residues. J lost 3 bases, V lost 6 bases, and 17 bases had no gene match. CDR3 protein: CASRPRLAATAVYEQYF. CDR3 nucleotides: TGTGCCAGCAGACCCAGACTAGCTGCCACCGCCGTCTACGAGCAGTACTTC. Drawing the rest from reference TRBV7-2 and TRBJ2-7, the complete variable domain is GAGVSQSPSNKVTEKGKDVELRCDPISGHTALYWYRQSLGQGLEFLIYFQGNSAPDKSGLPSDRFSAERTGGSVSTLTIQRTQQEDSAVYLCASRPRLAATAVYEQYFGPGTRLTVT.

This chain connects TRBV5-1 to TRBJ1-1, with TRBD1 as a possible D gene (5 bases). Trimming removed 0 bases at V and 0 bases at J, with 12 bases between. The length of the CDR3 is 16 residues. CDR1 and CDR2 (germline): SGHRS, YFSETQ. CDR3 amino acids: CASSLEVRTMNTEAFF. CDR3 bases: TGCGCCAGCAGCTTGGAGGTCCGGACAATGAACACTGAAGCTTTCTTT.

The chain is built from TRBV4-2 and TRBJ1-2; D remains ambiguous. The length of the CDR3 is 12 residues. V was trimmed by 1 base and J by 4 bases, leaving 4 bases between them. In germline, CDR1 is LGHNA, CDR2 YNFKEQ. The CDR3: CASSQGLYGYTF. The CDR3 region has the DNA TGTGCCAGCAGCCAAGGTCTCTATGGCTACACCTTC.

This clone occurred a few times. The chain recombines TRBV4-3 with TRBJ1-2; D is unresolved. Trimming removed 0 bases from V and 4 bases from J, with 6 bases in between. The CDR3 is 13 residues long. Germline V lookup: CDR1 LGHNA, CDR2 YSLEER. The CDR3 sequence is CASSQESFYGYTF. The DNA of the CDR3 is TGCGCCAGCAGCCAAGAGAGTTTCTATGGCTACACCTTC.

On this clone: Different DNA sequences within this sample yield the same CDR3. The rearrangement links TRBV2 to TRBJ2-7; D is uncertain. Trimming removed 4 bases from V and 4 bases from J, with 2 bases in between. Germline values: CDR1 SNHLY, CDR2 FYNNEI. The CDR3 totals 10 residues. CDR3 bases: TGTGCCAGCAGTGCTTACGAGCAGTACTTC. Protein: CASSAYEQYF.

The J gene is TRBJ2-7, the V gene TRBV7-9, with D uncertain. CDR1 is SEHNR and CDR2 is FQNEAQ in the germline V gene (reference sequence). Trimming cost V 5 bases and J 9 bases, with 14 bases left between them. This CDR3 has 12 amino acids. The CDR3 here is CASSPALVGQYF. The CDR3 nucleotides read TGTGCCAGCAGCCCCGCATTAGTAGGGCAGTACTTC.